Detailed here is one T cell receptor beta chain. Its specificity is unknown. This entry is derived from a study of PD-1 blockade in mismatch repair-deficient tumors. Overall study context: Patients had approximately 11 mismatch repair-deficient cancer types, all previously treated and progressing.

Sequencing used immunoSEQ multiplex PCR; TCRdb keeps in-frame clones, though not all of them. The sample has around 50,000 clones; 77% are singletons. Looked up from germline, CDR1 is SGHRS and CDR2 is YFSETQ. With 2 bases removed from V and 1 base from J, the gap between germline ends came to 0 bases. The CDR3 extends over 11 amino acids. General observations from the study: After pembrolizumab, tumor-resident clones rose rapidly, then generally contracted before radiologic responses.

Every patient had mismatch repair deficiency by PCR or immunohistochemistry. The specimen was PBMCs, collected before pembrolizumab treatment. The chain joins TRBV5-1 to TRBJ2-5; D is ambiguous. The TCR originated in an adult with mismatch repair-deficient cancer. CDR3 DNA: TGCGCCAGCAGCTTCCAAGAGACCCAGTACTTC. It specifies CASSFQETQYF.